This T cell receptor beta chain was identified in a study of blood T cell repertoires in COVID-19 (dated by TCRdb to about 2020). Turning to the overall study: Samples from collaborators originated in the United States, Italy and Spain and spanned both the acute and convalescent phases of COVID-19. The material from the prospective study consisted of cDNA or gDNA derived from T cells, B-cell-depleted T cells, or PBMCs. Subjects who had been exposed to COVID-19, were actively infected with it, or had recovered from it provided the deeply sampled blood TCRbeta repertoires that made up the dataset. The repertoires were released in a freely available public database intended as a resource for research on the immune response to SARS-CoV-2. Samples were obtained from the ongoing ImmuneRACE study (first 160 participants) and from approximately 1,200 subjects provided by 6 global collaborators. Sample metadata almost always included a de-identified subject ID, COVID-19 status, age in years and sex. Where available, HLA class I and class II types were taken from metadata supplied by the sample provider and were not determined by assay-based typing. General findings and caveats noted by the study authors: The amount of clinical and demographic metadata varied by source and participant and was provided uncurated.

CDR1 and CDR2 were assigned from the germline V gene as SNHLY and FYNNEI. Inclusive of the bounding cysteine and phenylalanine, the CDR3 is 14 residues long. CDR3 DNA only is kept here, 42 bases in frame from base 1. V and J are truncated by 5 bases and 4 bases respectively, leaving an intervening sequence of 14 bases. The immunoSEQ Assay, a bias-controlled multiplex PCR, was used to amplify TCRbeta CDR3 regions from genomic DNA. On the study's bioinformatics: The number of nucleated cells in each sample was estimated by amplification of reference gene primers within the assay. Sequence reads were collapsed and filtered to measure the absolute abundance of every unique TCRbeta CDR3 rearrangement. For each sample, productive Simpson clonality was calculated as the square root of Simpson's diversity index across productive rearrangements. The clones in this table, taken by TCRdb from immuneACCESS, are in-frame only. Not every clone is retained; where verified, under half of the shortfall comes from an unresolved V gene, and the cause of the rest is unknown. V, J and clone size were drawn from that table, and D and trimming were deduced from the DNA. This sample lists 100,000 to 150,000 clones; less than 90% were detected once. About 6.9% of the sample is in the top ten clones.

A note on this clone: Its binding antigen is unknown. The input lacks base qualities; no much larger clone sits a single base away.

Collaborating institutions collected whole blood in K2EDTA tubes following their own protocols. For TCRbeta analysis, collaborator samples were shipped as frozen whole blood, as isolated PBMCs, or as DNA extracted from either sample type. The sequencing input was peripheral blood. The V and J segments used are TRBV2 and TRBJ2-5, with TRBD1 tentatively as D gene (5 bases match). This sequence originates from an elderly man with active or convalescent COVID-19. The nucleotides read TGTGCCAGCAGTACACCAGGGTCCCCAGAGACCCAGTACTTC. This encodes CASSTPGSPETQYF.